This T cell receptor (beta chain) stems from a study of cytomegalovirus exposure and HLA in healthy donors. Study as a whole: Ancestry clustering placed more than 80% of 350 to 500 genotyped donors in the Caucasian-associated cluster. Whole-study findings and limits: In a later analysis, HLA-C alleles had the fewest associated TCRs, DRB1 alleles the most.

Germline lookup yields CDR1 MNHEY and CDR2 SMNVEV (reference sequence). The ends lost 1 base at V and 1 base at J; junction bases unmatched: 3. The CDR3 runs 16 residues. Primers for the PCR totalled 60 Vbeta and 13 Jbeta. Method: immunoSEQ multiplex PCR; TCRdb's copy keeps in-frame clones and lacks some. Among under 140,000 clones, about 90% were seen once, and the ten largest hold less than 2%. In regard to this clone: Its antigen is not identified.

Sequenced input: PBMCs. The genes are TRBV27 and TRBJ2-3, with TRBD2 matching 9 bases. The clonotype was recovered from a man aged 35 to 55 in good health and CMV-seronegative. The CDR3 DNA reads TGTGCCAGCAGTTTATGGCGGGGGGGCGGCACAGATACGCAGTATTTT. Residues: CASSLWRGGGTDTQYF.